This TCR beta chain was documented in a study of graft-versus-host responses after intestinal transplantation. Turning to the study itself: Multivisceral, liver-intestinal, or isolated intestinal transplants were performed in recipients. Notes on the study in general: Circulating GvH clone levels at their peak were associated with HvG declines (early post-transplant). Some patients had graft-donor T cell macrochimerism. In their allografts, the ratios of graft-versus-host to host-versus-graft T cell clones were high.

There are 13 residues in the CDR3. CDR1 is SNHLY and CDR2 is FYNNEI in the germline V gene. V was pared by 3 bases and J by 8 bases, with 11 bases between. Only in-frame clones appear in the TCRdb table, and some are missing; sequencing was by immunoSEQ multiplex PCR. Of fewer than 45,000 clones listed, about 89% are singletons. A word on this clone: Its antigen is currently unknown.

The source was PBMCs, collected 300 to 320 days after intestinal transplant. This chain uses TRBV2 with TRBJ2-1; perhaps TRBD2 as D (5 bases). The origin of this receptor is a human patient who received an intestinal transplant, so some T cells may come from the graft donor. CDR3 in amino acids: CASSDLATDEQFF. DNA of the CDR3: TGTGCCAGCAGTGACCTAGCAACAGATGAGCAGTTCTTC.